The 4 T cell receptor beta chains below were found in one sample sequenced in a study of blood T cell repertoires in COVID-19. Sequencing used immunoSEQ multiplex PCR; TCRdb keeps in-frame clones, though not all of them. This sample carries around 40,000 clones, roughly 94% of them seen once, and the ten largest clones take roughly 4%. Sequencing was carried out using peripheral blood. The receptors were gathered from a human donor with active COVID-19. The donor label of this sample is uncertain.

The rearrangement links TRBV6-5 to TRBJ2-5; 14 bases fit TRBD2. V dropped 6 bases and J dropped 7; count of bases not matched to a gene: 7. The V gene's germline CDR1 is MNHEY and CDR2 SVGAGI. The CDR3 runs 15 residues. CDR3 protein: CASRAGLAGDGTQYF. In nucleotides, the CDR3 is TGTGCCAGCAGAGCGGGACTAGCGGGAGACGGGACCCAGTACTTC.

V usage is TRBV6-6 and J usage is TRBJ2-7; unclear D gene. CDR1 MNHNY and CDR2 SVGAGI come from the germline V gene (reference sequence). The CDR3 consists of 13 residues. Trimming stripped 3 bases from V and 6 bases from J, with 12 bases between. Here the CDR3 DNA reads TGTGCCAGCAGTTATCCCCCGGGTGGCGAGCAGTACTTC. It encodes CASSYPPGGEQYF.

This clone was observed once. The rearrangement joins TRBV2 to TRBJ2-2; 11 nucleotides match TRBD2. Germline V lookup: CDR1 SNHLY, CDR2 FYNNEI. The ends lost 0 bases at V and 0 bases at J; junction bases unmatched: 18. The CDR3 totals 23 residues. CDR3 sequence (DNA): TGTGCCAGCAGTGAAGCGCTTCGAGCTTCAATAGGACTAGCGGGTGCGAACACCGGGGAGCTGTTTTTT. Its protein product is CASSEALRASIGLAGANTGELFF.

The chain has TRBV7-2 and TRBJ1-4; the match to TRBD1 covers 7 bases. Germline trimming cut 3 bases from V and 3 bases from J; bases unmatched to any gene: 7. CDR3 length: 16 amino acids. Looked up from germline, CDR1 is SGHTA and CDR2 is FQGNSA. The CDR3 sequence is CASSLGNRGSNEKLFF. CDR3 in DNA: TGTGCCAGCAGCTTGGGGAACAGGGGATCTAATGAAAAACTGTTTTTT.